One sample yielded the 17 T cell receptor beta chains listed below, sequenced in a study of cytomegalovirus exposure and HLA in healthy donors. Some clones are missing from TCRdb's copy, which holds only in-frame ones; the method was immunoSEQ multiplex PCR. This table has a few hundred thousand clones, 80% to 90% appearing once. Sequencing was done on a sample of PBMCs. These receptor sequences come from a woman aged 18-29 years in good health and CMV-seronegative.

This chain links TRBV5-6 with TRBJ1-1; unclear D gene. Germline loops: CDR1 SGHDT, CDR2 YYEEEE. This CDR3 spans 13 amino acids. V shed 2 bases and J shed 1 base, with 6 bases lying between them. The CDR3 region has the DNA TGTGCCAGCAGCTTTCGGAGGAACACTGAAGCTTTCTTT. Translation gives CASSFRRNTEAFF.

For the CDR3, the DNA is TGTGCCACCGGAAGGGGACAGCTACGGTACGAGCAGTACTTC. It translates to CATGRGQLRYEQYF. The chain combines TRBV10-3 with TRBJ2-7; 7 bases map to TRBD1. CDR3 size: 14 residues. Germline CDR1 reads ENHRY; CDR2 reads SYGVKD. With 10 bases clipped from V and 4 bases from J, the junction kept 13 bases outside the gene matches.

This sequence joins TRBV6-1 and TRBJ1-3; a weak D match, TRBD1 (6 bases). The CDR3 length is 15 residues. Germline V CDR1 and CDR2: MNHNS, SASEGT. The germline V and J ends were trimmed by 4 bases and 0 bases, with 10 bases remaining between them. CDR3 sequence (DNA): TGTGCCAGCAGTGGACAGGTTATCTCTGGAAACACCATATATTTT. This codes for CASSGQVISGNTIYF.

The CDR3 spells CASSQELGRGDEQYF. In DNA, the CDR3 is TGCGCCAGCAGCCAAGAGTTAGGGAGGGGCGACGAGCAGTACTTC. The V call is TRBV4-3, the J call TRBJ2-7; 7 nucleotides align to TRBD2. The J segment lost 5 bases and the V segment lost 0 bases, leaving 7 bases of the junction unmatched. This CDR3 is built from 15 residues. CDR1 is LGHNA and CDR2 is YSLEER in the germline V gene.

The chain links TRBV9 to TRBJ2-7; D is unresolved. V was shortened by 0 bases and J by 7 bases, with 11 bases between the two germline ends. The CDR3 loop spans 13 amino acids. Germline CDR1 and CDR2: SGDLS and YYNGEE. CDR3 sequence (DNA): TGTGCCAGCAGCGTAGGAAACAGAAATGAGCAGTACTTC. Protein sequence: CASSVGNRNEQYF. Variable domain in full (rest from reference TRBV9 and TRBJ2-7): DSGVTQTPKHLITATGQRVTLRCSPRSGDLSVYWYQQSLDQGLQFLIQYYNGEERAKGNILERFSAQQFPDLHSELNLSSLELGDSALYFCASSVGNRNEQYFGPGTRLTVT.

Notes on this clone: This sample also contains other DNA sequences that code for the same CDR3. V usage is TRBV18 and J usage is TRBJ2-4, with a possible D match to TRBD2 (5 bases). The CDR3 loop spans 13 amino acids. Trimming removed 6 bases at V and 0 bases at J, with 6 bases between. The germline V gene encodes CDR1 KGHSH and CDR2 LQKENI. Written as DNA, the CDR3 is TGTGCCAGCTCCGGACTAGCCAAAAACATTCAGTACTTC. It yields the protein CASSGLAKNIQYF.

The CDR3 loop is CAISGGQGPYEQYF. The CDR3 DNA is TGTGCCATCAGTGGGGGACAGGGGCCCTACGAGCAGTACTTC. This chain links TRBV10-3 with TRBJ2-7; TRBD1 matches at 10 bases. The CDR3 sequence is 14 residues long. Germline lookup yields CDR1 ENHRY and CDR2 SYGVKD. The J segment lost 2 bases and the V segment lost 4 bases, leaving 2 bases of the junction unmatched.

V usage is TRBV18 and J usage is TRBJ2-7; D possibly corresponds to TRBD1 (5 bases). This CDR3 comprises 14 residues. V shed 3 bases and J shed 4 bases, with 13 bases lying between them. CDR1 KGHSH and CDR2 LQKENI come from the germline V gene. The CDR3 region is CASSPPLQGYEQYF. The CDR3 region has the DNA TGTGCCAGCTCACCTCCTCTCCAGGGATACGAGCAGTACTTC.

This rearrangement joins TRBV7-8 to TRBJ2-1; D is possibly TRBD1 (6 bases). CDR3 length equals 16 residues. V lost 2 bases and J 0 bases, leaving 11 bases between the germline ends. CDR1 is SGHVS, CDR2 FQNEAQ, per germline. The CDR3 loop reads CASSLRSRGSYNEQFF. CDR3 nucleotides: TGTGCCAGCAGCTTAAGAAGCAGGGGCTCCTACAATGAGCAGTTCTTC.

CDR3 in amino acids: CASRLGQRAYNEQFF. For the CDR3, the DNA is TGTGCAAGTCGCCTAGGACAGCGGGCCTACAATGAGCAGTTCTTC. J is TRBJ2-1 and V is TRBV12-2; whether TRBD2, the table's D call, matches the DNA was not checked. TRBV12-2 is an annotated pseudogene. This CDR3 region has 15 residues.

The CDR3 region has the DNA TGTGCCAGCAGTGAAACCTTACGGACAGGAATAAGCTACACCTTC. Protein: CASSETLRTGISYTF. The chain is built from TRBV25-1 and TRBJ1-2; 7 nucleotides agree with TRBD1. Germline V gene lookup returns CDR1 MGHDK and CDR2 SYGVNS. The CDR3 covers 15 residues. V lost 2 bases to trimming and J lost 9 bases; unmatched junction nucleotides: 12.

The chain has TRBV6-5 and TRBJ1-1; D gene unclear. Germline loops: CDR1 MNHEY, CDR2 SVGAGI. V lost 11 bases to trimming and J lost 8 bases, with 6 bases between them. This CDR3 region has 8 residues. The CDR3 loop is CAAGEAFF. The CDR3 DNA reads as TGTGCCGCCGGGGAAGCTTTCTTT.

The chain employs TRBV19 and TRBJ2-5; TRBD2 is a possible D gene (5 bases). Germline V gene data show CDR1 as LNHDA and CDR2 as SQIVND (reference sequence). CDR3 length equals 16 residues. The V end lost 0 bases, the J end lost 8 bases, and 19 bases lay between the germline ends. The CDR3 bases are TGTGCCAGTAGTATAGATCATCGGCAATCCGGAGGAACCCAGTACTTC. This translates into CASSIDHRQSGGTQYF.

The chain joins TRBV28 to TRBJ2-3; D may be TRBD2 (6 bases). V lost 6 bases and J 2 bases, leaving 12 bases between the germline ends. The germline V gene encodes CDR1 MDHEN and CDR2 SYDVKM. The CDR3 spans 14 residues. The CDR3 spells CASSPDYPTDTQYF. The DNA for the CDR3 is TGTGCCAGCAGCCCGGACTACCCCACAGATACGCAGTATTTT.

In its sample, this clone was seen once. The chain employs TRBV5-6 and TRBJ2-3; TRBD1 is a possible D gene (5 bases). Germline-derived CDR1 and CDR2 are SGHDT and YYEEEE. The V gene lost 4 bases and the J gene lost 5 bases, with 11 bases spanning the gap. The CDR3 is 13 amino acids. CDR3 loop: CASSPGLLDTQYF. The CDR3 region has the DNA TGTGCCAGCAGCCCAGGGTTGTTAGATACGCAGTATTTT.

V usage is TRBV2 and J usage is TRBJ2-7; 9 bases line up with TRBD2. CDR1 is SNHLY, CDR2 FYNNEI, per germline. The V gene end was trimmed by 5 bases and the J gene end by 4 bases; junction bases not matched to a gene: 6. This CDR3 comprises 14 residues. The CDR3 region has the DNA TGTGCCAGCAGTCGACTAGCGGAGTCTTACGAGCAGTACTTC. It is translated as CASSRLAESYEQYF.

The rearrangement joins TRBV5-1 to TRBJ2-3; D unclear. Germline assignment: CDR1 SGHRS and CDR2 YFSETQ. The germline V and J ends were trimmed by 4 bases and 2 bases, with 23 bases remaining between them. The CDR3 contains 18 residues. Here the CDR3 DNA reads TGCGCCAGCAGCCCCTATATTTCTAGTACCTCCCCCACAGATACGCAGTATTTT. It codes for CASSPYISSTSPTDTQYF.